This entry describes one T cell receptor (beta chain). No antigen is known for it. This sample stems from a study of T cell responses to AZD1222 COVID-19 vaccine. Study-level findings and limits: Clonal diversity was possibly underestimated, and white British individuals and females predominated among donors.

TCRdb keeps only in-frame clones here, not all; method: immunoSEQ multiplex PCR. The sample carries 150,000 or so clones, over 80% recorded once. Between the trimmed V and J ends, which lost 4 bases and 9 bases, there was a span of 20 bases. CDR1 is SGHNT, CDR2 YYREEE, per germline (reference sequence). The CDR3 spans 15 residues. This clonotype originated in an adult in good health. The chain joins TRBV5-4 to TRBJ2-1; weak D call: TRBD2 (6 bases). Source: peripheral blood, taken on day 0 of AZD1222 vaccination. CDR3 coding DNA: TGTGCCAGCAGCACCCGGCGGGGATCTGATGCTGAGCAGTTCTTC. Translated, it gives CASSTRRGSDAEQFF.